This passage covers 11 T cell receptor beta chains from one sample sequenced in a study of blood T cells in healthy people across ages. Together with a sample-barcoded 5' primer, a J-beta primer mix was included in a second PCR lasting 7 to 11 cycles. TCRdb itself ran the 5' RACE reads through MiXCR, one entry per CDR3 protein. This table has about 680,000 distinct CDR3 sequences, over 45% appearing once. The specimen was blood. These receptors all come from a woman aged 55-69 years in good health.

This rearrangement joins TRBV6-6 to TRBJ1-2, with 7 bases matching TRBD1. This CDR3 has 13 amino acids. J lost 7 bases, V lost 7 bases, and 9 bases had no gene match. CDR1 MNHNY and CDR2 SVGAGI come from the germline V gene (reference sequence). The DNA of the CDR3 is TGTGCCAGCACCCAAGACAGGGAATCTGGCTACACCTTC. This translates into CASTQDRESGYTF.

This clonotype was counted between two and nine times. The chain uses TRBV7-2 and TRBJ2-3; D is perhaps TRBD1 (5 bases). Deletions cut 5 bases from V and 2 bases from J, with 14 bases between. CDR3 length: 15 amino acids. The germline V gene encodes CDR1 SGHTA and CDR2 FQGNSA. The CDR3 DNA reads as TGTGCCAGCAGCCCCCTCGGCAGGGCCACAGATACGCAGTATTTT. Amino acids: CASSPLGRATDTQYF. The full variable domain, rest sourced from reference TRBV7-2 and TRBJ2-3, is GAGVSQSPSNKVTEKGKDVELRCDPISGHTALYWYRQSLGQGLEFLIYFQGNSAPDKSGLPSDRFSAERTGGSVSTLTIQRTQQEDSAVYLCASSPLGRATDTQYFGPGTRLTVL.

This chain joins TRBV15 and TRBJ2-6; D is unclear. The length of the CDR3 is 16 residues. V gave up 3 bases and J gave up 0 bases, with 9 bases separating them. From germline, CDR1 is LNHNV and CDR2 YYDKDF (reference sequence). The CDR3 loop reads CATSRGRYSGANVLTF. The CDR3 DNA reads as TGTGCCACCAGCAGGGGCAGGTACTCTGGGGCCAACGTCCTGACTTTC. Full variable domain (outside the CDR3, taken from reference TRBV15 and TRBJ2-6): DAMVIQNPRYQVTQFGKPVTLSCSQTLNHNVMYWYQQKSSQAPKLLFHYYDKDFNNEADTPDNFQSRRPNTSFCFLDIRSPGLGDTAMYLCATSRGRYSGANVLTFGAGSRLTVL.

This clonotype showed up many times. The chain uses TRBV2 and TRBJ1-4; possibly TRBD1 for D (6 bases). The CDR3 totals 13 residues. Germline V gene lookup returns CDR1 SNHLY and CDR2 FYNNEI. V lost 4 bases and J 7 bases, leaving 10 bases between the germline ends. CDR3 amino acids: CASSAGDGEKLFF. DNA for the CDR3: TGTGCCAGCAGTGCAGGGGATGGTGAAAAACTGTTTTTT. Full variable domain (rest looked up from reference TRBV2 and TRBJ1-4): EPEVTQTPSHQVTQMGQEVILRCVPISNHLYFYWYRQILGQKVEFLVSFYNNEISEKSEIFDDQFSVERPDGSNFTLKIRSTKLEDSAMYFCASSAGDGEKLFFGSGTQLSVL.

This clonotype was picked up a small number of times. This chain joins TRBV20-1 and TRBJ2-5; 7 bases are shared with TRBD2. CDR1 and CDR2 from the germline V gene are DFQATT and SNEGSKA (reference sequence). The V gene end was trimmed by 0 bases and the J gene end by 5 bases; junction bases not matched to a gene: 9. This CDR3 is 15 amino acids long. DNA of the CDR3: TGCAGTGCTAGAGATCCTGCGGGAGCCGGGGAGACCCAGTACTTC. It encodes CSARDPAGAGETQYF.

This clonotype was found a few times. The V and J genes are TRBV20-1 and TRBJ2-3, with D uncertain. This CDR3 has 13 amino acids. Germline values: CDR1 DFQATT, CDR2 SNEGSKA (reference sequence). Trimming took off 3 bases at V and 0 bases at J, with 7 bases between the two ends. In nucleotides, the CDR3 is TGCAGTGCTAGGAGATCTAGCACAGATACGCAGTATTTT. Amino acids: CSARRSSTDTQYF.

V is TRBV5-4 and J is TRBJ2-7; D is uncertain. Between the trimmed V and J ends, which lost 1 base and 0 bases, there was a span of 11 bases. Germline assignment: CDR1 SGHNT and CDR2 YYREEE (reference sequence). There are 15 residues in the CDR3. CDR3 region: CASSLRAASSYEQYF. The CDR3 coding sequence is TGTGCCAGCAGCTTGAGGGCGGCCAGCTCCTACGAGCAGTACTTC.

CDR3 in DNA: TGCGCCAGCAGCCAAGATGTTGGGGGCCTCTATGGCTACACCTTC. This sequence encodes CASSQDVGGLYGYTF. The J gene is TRBJ1-2, the V gene TRBV4-1; weak D call: TRBD1 (6 bases). Deletions cut 0 bases from V and 4 bases from J, with 12 bases between. Per the germline V gene, CDR1 is MGHRA and CDR2 is YSYEKL. The CDR3 contains 15 residues.

This clonotype has more than one count but fewer than ten. V and J are TRBV21-1 and TRBJ2-5; TRBD1, the D gene given by the table, was not confirmed from the DNA. TRBV21-1 is reported as a pseudogene. This CDR3 has 16 residues. For the CDR3, the DNA is TGTGCCAGCAACCTCCCCGGGGACAGAGTTATAGAGACCCAGTACTTC. Amino acid sequence: CASNLPGDRVIETQYF.

The table lists this clonotype with a few counts. The chain recombines TRBV6-1 with TRBJ2-7; perhaps TRBD1 as D (5 bases). CDR3 size: 13 residues. V was trimmed by 2 bases and J by 2 bases, leaving 7 bases between them. Germline assignment: CDR1 MNHNS and CDR2 SASEGT. CDR3 nucleotide sequence: TGTGCCAGCAGTGAAACAGGAACCTACGAGCAGTACTTC. Translating gives CASSETGTYEQYF.

This clonotype was observed a few times. J is TRBJ2-7 and V is TRBV6-5, with 8 bases that match TRBD1. Germline CDR1 reads MNHEY; CDR2 reads SVGAGI. This CDR3 is 13 amino acids long. Germline trimming cut 6 bases from V and 6 bases from J; bases unmatched to any gene: 7. As DNA, the CDR3 is TGTGCCAGCAGAAGGACAGGGTCTGGCGAGCAGTACTTC. This encodes CASRRTGSGEQYF.